These 19 T cell receptor beta chains originate from one sample sequenced in a study of T cell responses to AZD1222 COVID-19 vaccine. Profiled with immunoSEQ multiplex PCR; TCRdb holds only in-frame clones, not every one. The sample carries about 140,000 clones, 80% to 90% recorded once. This specimen was peripheral blood, taken on day 0 of AZD1222 vaccination. All receptors derive from an adult in good health.

The chain employs TRBV2 and TRBJ1-2; TRBD1 is a possible D gene (5 bases). From germline, CDR1 is SNHLY and CDR2 FYNNEI. The length of the CDR3 is 12 residues. V was pared by 10 bases and J by 5 bases, with 14 bases between. CDR3 loop: CATTGVAYGYTF. In DNA, the CDR3 is TGTGCCACTACAGGTGTCGCTTATGGCTACACCTTC.

This sequence joins TRBV3-1 (or the pseudogene TRBV3-2) and TRBJ1-4, with a possible D match to TRBD1 (5 bases). Germline V gene data show CDR1 as LGHDT and CDR2 as YNNKEL (reference sequence). Between the trimmed V and J ends, which lost 4 bases and 7 bases, there was a span of 13 bases. This CDR3 spans 14 amino acids. The CDR3 loop reads CASSRKGRSEKLFF. CDR3 sequence (DNA): TGTGCCAGCAGCCGGAAGGGGCGAAGTGAAAAACTGTTTTTT.

The chain has TRBV15 and TRBJ1-2; D is possibly TRBD1 (5 bases). V lost 0 bases and J 0 bases, leaving 11 bases between the germline ends. There are 16 residues in the CDR3. The germline V gene encodes CDR1 LNHNV and CDR2 YYDKDF (reference sequence). CDR3 coding DNA: TGTGCCACCAGCAGAGATGTGACAGCAACTAACTATGGCTACACCTTC. Translation: CATSRDVTATNYGYTF. Drawing the rest from reference TRBV15 and TRBJ1-2, the complete variable domain is DAMVIQNPRYQVTQFGKPVTLSCSQTLNHNVMYWYQQKSSQAPKLLFHYYDKDFNNEADTPDNFQSRRPNTSFCFLDIRSPGLGDTAMYLCATSRDVTATNYGYTFGSGTRLTVV.

The V and J genes are TRBV2 and TRBJ1-5; a possible D gene is TRBD1 (5 bases). The CDR3 totals 15 residues. CDR1 is SNHLY and CDR2 is FYNNEI in the germline V gene. Trimming shortened V by 6 bases and J by 4 bases, and 16 bases separated the two germline ends. The CDR3: CASRPTRQLNQPQHF. For the CDR3, the DNA is TGTGCCAGCAGACCCACCCGACAGCTAAATCAGCCCCAGCATTTT.

The chain joins TRBV29-1 to TRBJ1-2; D not resolved. V was shortened by 3 bases and J by 0 bases, with 14 bases between the two germline ends. Per the germline V gene, CDR1 is SQVTM and CDR2 is ANQGSEA. The CDR3 runs to 15 residues. The CDR3 coding sequence is TGCAGCGTTGAGACCCGCTCGAGCTCTAACTATGGCTACACCTTC. Residues: CSVETRSSSNYGYTF.

V and J are TRBV3-1 (or the pseudogene TRBV3-2) and TRBJ2-7; 7 nucleotides match TRBD1. The J segment lost 6 bases and the V segment lost 4 bases, leaving 3 bases of the junction unmatched. Germline values: CDR1 LGHDT, CDR2 YNNKEL (reference sequence). The CDR3 totals 12 residues. This chain's CDR3 is CASSLTGLEQYF. In DNA form, the CDR3 reads TGTGCCAGCAGCCTGACAGGGCTCGAGCAGTACTTC.

The CDR3 DNA reads as TGTGCCAGCAGTGTAGGGCAGGGCGGCGGCTACACCTTC. The encoded protein is CASSVGQGGGYTF. This chain connects TRBV2 to TRBJ1-2, with D maybe TRBD1 (5 bases). V was shortened by 4 bases and J by 8 bases, with 14 bases between the two germline ends. CDR3 size: 13 residues. Germline V gene lookup returns CDR1 SNHLY and CDR2 FYNNEI. Complete variable domain (other parts from reference TRBV2 and TRBJ1-2): EPEVTQTPSHQVTQMGQEVILRCVPISNHLYFYWYRQILGQKVEFLVSFYNNEISEKSEIFDDQFSVERPDGSNFTLKIRSTKLEDSAMYFCASSVGQGGGYTFGSGTRLTVV.

The rearrangement links TRBV19 to TRBJ1-4; D possibly corresponds to TRBD1 (6 bases). This CDR3 region has 13 residues. The germline V gene has CDR1 LNHDA and CDR2 SQIVND (reference sequence). This CDR3 is CAARTVGNEKLFF. DNA for the CDR3: TGTGCAGCCCGGACAGTGGGTAATGAAAAACTGTTTTTT.

The gene calls are TRBV6-1 and TRBJ1-2, with 7 bases fitting TRBD1. This CDR3 region has 13 residues. The V gene end was trimmed by 1 base and the J gene end by 7 bases; junction bases not matched to a gene: 3. Germline assignment: CDR1 MNHNS and CDR2 SASEGT. The CDR3 region has the DNA TGTGCCAGCAGTGAAGTCAGGGGGGGTGGCTACACCTTC. It is translated as CASSEVRGGGYTF.

The chain is built from TRBV28 and TRBJ2-6; D is uncertain. This CDR3 has 20 amino acids. CDR1 is MDHEN and CDR2 is SYDVKM in the germline V gene. Trimming stripped 6 bases from V and 0 bases from J, with 24 bases between. In nucleotides, the CDR3 is TGTGCCAGCAGCTACAGTTTAATTCCCAGATTAGGCTCTGGGGCCAACGTCCTGACTTTC. This codes for CASSYSLIPRLGSGANVLTF.

The chain combines TRBV11-2 with TRBJ1-5; TRBD1 aligns across 10 bases. Losses at the gene ends were 5 bases for V and 9 bases for J; bases not matched to a gene: 10. This CDR3 is built from 15 residues. Germline V lookup: CDR1 SGHAT, CDR2 FQNNGV. The CDR3 here is CASSPGQGSFRPQHF. In DNA form, the CDR3 reads TGTGCCAGCAGCCCGGGACAGGGGTCTTTTCGGCCCCAGCATTTT.

The chain has TRBV19 and TRBJ1-2; weak D call: TRBD1 (5 bases). CDR3 length: 13 residues. With 7 bases removed from V and 6 bases from J, the gap between germline ends came to 15 bases. Germline CDR1 LNHDA, CDR2 SQIVND (reference sequence). CDR3: CASTPRQSHGYTF. CDR3 DNA: TGTGCCAGTACACCACGACAGTCACATGGCTACACCTTC.

This sequence joins TRBV13 and TRBJ2-2; D may be TRBD2 (6 bases). Germline CDR1 reads PRHDT; CDR2 reads FYEKMQ (reference sequence). The CDR3 loop spans 16 amino acids. The germline V and J ends were trimmed by 2 bases and 3 bases, with 13 bases remaining between them. Here the CDR3 reads CASSLLGLRDTGELFF. DNA of the CDR3: TGTGCCAGCAGCTTACTCGGACTACGGGACACCGGGGAGCTGTTTTTT.

This sequence joins TRBV4-1 and TRBJ1-3; TRBD1 might be the D (5 bases). Trimming cost V 1 base and J 0 bases, with 10 bases left between them. The CDR3 sequence is 16 residues long. Germline lookup yields CDR1 MGHRA and CDR2 YSYEKL. The CDR3 DNA is TGCGCCAGCAGCCAAGTGGTGGGGGGCTCTGGAAACACCATATATTTT. Its translation is CASSQVVGGSGNTIYF.

The chain combines TRBV19 with TRBJ1-2; tentatively, D is TRBD1 (6 bases). This CDR3 contains 12 residues. The ends were cut back, 8 bases at V and 3 bases at J, with 10 bases in the middle. Germline CDR1 reads LNHDA; CDR2 reads SQIVND (reference sequence). CDR3 in DNA: TGTGCCAGTCAGGGGAGGGACTATGGCTACACCTTC. Protein sequence: CASQGRDYGYTF.

J is TRBJ2-7 and V is TRBV7-9; 16 bases align to TRBD2. The CDR3 spans 19 residues. Looked up from germline, CDR1 is SEHNR and CDR2 is FQNEAQ (reference sequence). The junction had 6 bases not matched to a gene; V was cut back by 0 bases and J by 1 base. CDR3 amino acids: CASSLAPGLAGGLSYEQYF. In nucleotides, the CDR3 is TGTGCCAGCAGCTTAGCTCCGGGACTAGCGGGAGGGTTATCCTACGAGCAGTACTTC.

The count of this clone is one. The chain links TRBV2 to TRBJ1-5, with D tentatively TRBD1 (5 bases). V was cut by 5 bases and J by 1 base, with 9 bases left in between. CDR3 length equals 14 residues. Germline loops: CDR1 SNHLY, CDR2 FYNNEI. CDR3 region: CASSRQGSNQPQHF. CDR3 DNA sequence: TGTGCCAGCAGTCGTCAGGGAAGCAATCAGCCCCAGCATTTT.

V gene TRBV2 combines with J gene TRBJ1-6; 7 nucleotides align to TRBD1. Germline CDR1 and CDR2: SNHLY and FYNNEI. V lost 4 bases to trimming and J lost 7 bases; unmatched junction nucleotides: 4. The CDR3 has 14 residues. CDR3 DNA: TGTGCCAGCAGTGCCGAGACAGGGAATTCACCCCTCCACTTT. Amino acids: CASSAETGNSPLHF.

The chain recombines TRBV7-2 with TRBJ1-2; possibly TRBD1 for D (5 bases). This CDR3 comprises 15 residues. V was trimmed by 7 bases and J by 0 bases, leaving 15 bases between them. Germline V lookup: CDR1 SGHTA, CDR2 FQGNSA. The CDR3 DNA reads TGTGCCAGCACCAAAAGGGCAGGGTCTAACTATGGCTACACCTTC. This codes for CASTKRAGSNYGYTF.